These 11 T cell receptor beta chains were all obtained from the same sample, sequenced in a study of blood T cells in healthy people across ages. Through a sample-barcoded 5' primer and a J-beta primer mix, a second PCR was run for about 6 to 12 cycles. In TCRdb, the 5' RACE reads were re-called with MiXCR into one record per CDR3 protein. The sample includes 850,000 to 950,000 distinct CDR3 sequences, 29% of them seen just once. The source material was blood. Every receptor here comes from a woman aged 80 or over in good health.

This clonotype was detected only a few times. This chain connects TRBV2 to TRBJ1-5, with 8 bases aligning to TRBD1. V was clipped by 6 bases and J by 4 bases; unmatched bases: 5. The CDR3 is 14 residues long. CDR1 SNHLY and CDR2 FYNNEI come from the germline V gene. The CDR3, as DNA: TGTGCCAGCAGGGACAGGGTTACAAATCAGCCCCAGCATTTT. Its translation is CASRDRVTNQPQHF.

The genes are TRBV2 and TRBJ2-1; 11 bases are shared with TRBD2. Germline V gene data show CDR1 as SNHLY and CDR2 as FYNNEI. The CDR3 is made up of 16 amino acids. With V trimmed by 7 bases and J by 4 bases, 9 bases remained unmatched. CDR3 residues: CASTGASGRYYNEQFF. For the CDR3, the DNA is TGTGCCAGCACAGGGGCTAGCGGGAGGTATTACAATGAGCAGTTCTTC.

This clonotype was counted many times. J is TRBJ2-5 and V is TRBV6-6; 12 bases are a match to TRBD2. Trimming cost V 6 bases and J 4 bases; bases outside gene matches: 9. Germline-derived CDR1 and CDR2 are MNHNY and SVGAGI (reference sequence). The CDR3 is made up of 16 amino acids. DNA of the CDR3: TGTGCCAGCAGGAACCTAGCGGGGGGGCCTCGAGAGACCCAGTACTTC. This encodes CASRNLAGGPRETQYF.

The sample holds a few counts of this clonotype. A much larger clone sits a single nucleotide away, making a read error possible. The genes are TRBV7-2 and TRBJ2-5, with 8 bases matching TRBD2. Germline CDR1 reads SGHTA; CDR2 reads FQGNSA. This CDR3 is 17 amino acids long. The CDR3 protein is CASSLAPAGGPSNEQYF. In nucleotides, the CDR3 is TGTGCCAGCAGCCTAGCCCCGGCGGGGGGTCCCAGTAATGAGCAGTACTTC.

A note on this clonotype: One base away lies a much larger clone, so this may be a sequencing read error. The chain has TRBV9 and TRBJ2-5; D gene unclear. The better agreement between TRBJ2-1 and the DNA end casts doubt on the J call. Germline lookup yields CDR1 SGDLS and CDR2 YYNGEE. The CDR3 consists of 15 residues. CDR3 sequence: CASSVASGRQETQFF. The CDR3 nucleotides read TGTGCCAGCAGCGTAGCGTCCGGGCGCCAAGAGACCCAGTTCTTC.

The rearrangement uses TRBV10-3 and TRBJ2-1, with D unresolved. CDR3 length: 12 residues. V was clipped by 7 bases and J by 6 bases, with 10 bases between them. Germline lookup yields CDR1 ENHRY and CDR2 SYGVKD. CDR3 in DNA: TGTGCCATCAAATCCGGCGGCAATGAGCAGTTCTTC. Translating gives CAIKSGGNEQFF.

This rearrangement joins TRBV6-9 to TRBJ1-5; D uncertain. The germline gives CDR1 MNHGY, CDR2 SVAAGI. V was trimmed by 4 bases and J by 15 bases, leaving 7 bases between them. The CDR3 spans 9 residues. Here the CDR3 DNA reads TGTGCCAGCAGTTTGGCACGGCATTTT. Residues: CASSLARHF.

V usage is TRBV21-1 and J usage is TRBJ1-2. TRBV21-1 is a listed pseudogene. CDR3 length equals 10 residues. CDR3 residues: CASRVDGYTF. DNA of the CDR3: TGTGCCAGCAGAGTAGATGGCTACACCTTC.

The V gene is TRBV12-3 or TRBV12-4, the J gene TRBJ2-4, with 8 positions matching TRBD2. This CDR3 is built from 14 residues. V lost 6 bases and J lost 13; bases outside the gene matches: 14. This chain's CDR3 is CASRTSGIYNEQYF. CDR3 DNA: TGTGCCAGCAGAACTAGCGGCATTTACAATGAGCAGTACTTC.

Remarks on this clonotype: It may be a read error: a sequence one base away is much more abundant. The V and J genes are TRBV24-1 and TRBJ2-3; no firm D call. The V gene's germline CDR1 is KGHDR and CDR2 SFDVKD. The length of the CDR3 is 15 residues. V lost 3 bases, J lost 2 bases, and 11 bases lay in between. The CDR3 DNA follows: TGTGCCACCAGTGATACCGGACGGAACACAGATACGCAGTATTTT. Translation: CATSDTGRNTDTQYF.

The chain employs TRBV12-3 or TRBV12-4 and TRBJ2-3; no clear D gene. The CDR3 extends over 16 amino acids. Between the trimmed V and J ends, which lost 2 bases and 4 bases, there was a span of 16 bases. The CDR3 spells CASSLSVSVRADTQYF. In DNA form, the CDR3 reads TGTGCCAGCAGTTTATCTGTCAGCGTAAGAGCAGATACGCAGTATTTT.